This TCR beta chain was identified in a study of shared clonotypes between healthy human individuals. V lost 5 bases, J lost 6 bases, and 12 bases stayed unmatched. The CDR3 length is 17 residues. CDR1 and CDR2 (germline): MDHEN, SYDVKM. All donors were Caucasian adults living in Nashville, Tennessee. Researchers divided each subset's genomic DNA evenly across several immunoSEQ plates. Clones were sequenced by immunoSEQ multiplex PCR, and TCRdb holds only the in-frame ones, with some missing. The data show approximately 1,500,000 clones, around 95% seen once. This sequence was found in a man aged 25 to 45 in good health. The sample consisted of naive CD4+ T cells sorted from blood. The subset: CD45RA+ positively selected. This chain uses TRBV28 with TRBJ2-1; 11 bases match TRBD2. The DNA for the CDR3 is TGTGCCAGCAGTCCTCCCGGACTAGCGGGTGGGATCAATGAGCAGTTCTTC. Protein: CASSPPGLAGGINEQFF.